The text below deals with one TCR beta chain. The data originate from a study of shared clonotypes between healthy human individuals. Clones were read by immunoSEQ multiplex PCR, and TCRdb kept only the in-frame ones, dropping some. The sample lists around 350,000 clones, more than 60% occurring once. V shed 8 bases and J shed 5 bases, with 13 bases lying between them. The CDR3 spans 12 residues. The germline V gene has CDR1 LNHDA and CDR2 SQIVND (reference sequence). The sequence came from a man younger than 40 in good health. The V call is TRBV19, the J call TRBJ2-7, with D unclear. Sample: memory CD4+ T cells sorted from blood. Subset in this sample: CD45RA-negative fraction. CDR3 nucleotide sequence: TGTGCCAGTTCCTCGTTCGGAAACGAGCAGTACTTC. Protein: CASSSFGNEQYF.